This T cell receptor (beta chain) was retrieved from a study of shared clonotypes between healthy human individuals. The length of the CDR3 is 15 residues. The germline gives CDR1 WSHSY, CDR2 SAAADI. The ends lost 7 bases at V and 3 bases at J; junction bases unmatched: 11. Method: immunoSEQ multiplex PCR; TCRdb's copy keeps in-frame clones and lacks some. The table lists about 1.5 million clones, about 98% of them singletons. Among the donors, all were Caucasian adults who lived in Nashville, Tennessee. The chain is built from TRBV10-2 and TRBJ2-5; 7 bases agree with TRBD1. This receptor was taken from a man aged 30-40 years in good health. Sequencing input: naive CD4+ T cells sorted from blood. Subset indicated: CD45RA+ positively selected. This chain's CDR3 is CASNEIIQGKETQYF. DNA of the CDR3: TGCGCCAGCAACGAGATTATACAGGGGAAAGAGACCCAGTACTTC.